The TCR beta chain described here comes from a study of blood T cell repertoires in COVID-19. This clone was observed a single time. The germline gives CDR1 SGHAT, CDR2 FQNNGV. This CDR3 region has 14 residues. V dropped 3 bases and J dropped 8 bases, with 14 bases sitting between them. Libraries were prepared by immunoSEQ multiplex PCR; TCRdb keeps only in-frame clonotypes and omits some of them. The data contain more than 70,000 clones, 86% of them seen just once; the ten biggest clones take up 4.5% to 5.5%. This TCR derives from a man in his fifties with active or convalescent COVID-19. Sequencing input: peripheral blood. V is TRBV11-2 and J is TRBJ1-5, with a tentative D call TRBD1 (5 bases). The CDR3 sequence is CASSLEGEREPQHF. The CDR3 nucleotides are TGTGCCAGCAGCTTGGAAGGGGAAAGGGAGCCCCAGCATTTT.